These T cell receptor beta chains were read from a single sample in a study of radiotherapy plus CTLA-4 blockade in lung cancer. Assay: immunoSEQ multiplex PCR; the TCRdb copy retains only in-frame clones and omits some. The sample carries approximately 100,000 clones, over 65% recorded once. Sequenced material: peripheral blood, taken from a patient treated with radiotherapy plus ipilimumab. The receptor set was obtained from a human donor with non-small cell lung cancer that progressed on radiotherapy plus ipilimumab. Some clones in this sample may be carry-over from other donors' samples. The CDR3 runs from the conserved cysteine through the conserved F or W. D genes are given only for firm matches. A row's size may be missing; if present it is once, few, many or a size class.

>.|TRBJ2-7|TRBD1|TRBV7-2
TGTGCCAGCAGCCAACGCCGGGACAGGGCCTACGAGCAGTACTTC
CASSQRRDRAYEQYF
>.|TRBJ1-3|.|TRBV5-4
TGTGCCAGCAGCCGCCTGGAGGAAGGAAACACCATATATTTT
CASSRLEEGNTIYF
>.|TRBJ2-1|TRBD1|TRBV5-6
TGTGCCAGCAGCTCGGCGACAGGGGCCAATGAGCAGTTCTTC
CASSSATGANEQFF
>.|TRBJ2-5|TRBD2|TRBV6-1
TGTGCCAGCAGTGGAGCGGGGGGCCGTGGGACCCAGTACTTC
CASSGAGGRGTQYF
>.|TRBJ2-1|.|TRBV6-1
TGTGCCAGCAGTGAAGACCTCAGTATCCCGGACCACAATGAGCAGTTCTTC
CASSEDLSIPDHNEQFF
>few|TRBJ1-4|.|TRBV19
TGTGCCAGTAGTTTTTCCGGGAGGGGAGAAAAACTGTTTTTT
CASSFSGRGEKLFF
>.|TRBJ1-2|.|TRBV4-3
TGCGCCAGCAGCCTCATAGGAGCAACCTTGAACTATGGCTACACCTTC
CASSLIGATLNYGYTF
>.|TRBJ1-2|TRBD1|TRBV28
TGTGCCAGCAAAAGACAGGGGATGGGTAGAGGCTACACCTTC
CASKRQGMGRGYTF
>.|TRBJ1-4|.|TRBV30
TGTGCCTGCCGAGGTCGGGAGGAAAATGAAAAACTGTTTTTT
CACRGREENEKLFF
>.|TRBJ1-1|.|TRBV30
TGTGCCTGGACCCGGGGGGGGCAGGCTGAAGCTTTCTTT
CAWTRGGQAEAFF
>.|TRBJ1-5|TRBD1|TRBV30
TGTGCCTGGAGTAAAGGACAGGGGTTGAATCAGCCCCAGCATTTT
CAWSKGQGLNQPQHF
>.|TRBJ2-1|.|TRBV18
TGTGCCAGCTCACCAAGTGAAGGGGGAGTAACGCAGTTCTTC
CASSPSEGGVTQFF
>.|TRBJ2-1|TRBD1|TRBV11-3
TGTGCCAGCAGTTTTCGGACAGGGGCAAGGAATGAGCAGTTCTTC
CASSFRTGARNEQFF
>once|TRBJ2-4|TRBD2|TRBV5-1
TGCGCCAGCAGCTCTTCGACTAGCGGGGGAGAAAACATTCAGTACTTC
CASSSSTSGGENIQYF
>.|TRBJ1-3|TRBD1|TRBV9
TGTGCCAGCAGCGTAGTGGACAGGGCCCCTGGAAACACCATATATTTT
CASSVVDRAPGNTIYF
>.|TRBJ1-2|TRBD1|TRBV10-1
TGCGCCAGCAGGACAGGGGATCTTGGCTATGGCTACACCTTC
CASRTGDLGYGYTF
>.|TRBJ2-3|.|TRBV10-3
TGTGCCATCAGTGAGGCCGCTAGCACAGATACGCAGTATTTT
CAISEAASTDTQYF
>.|TRBJ1-6|TRBD1|TRBV10-3
TGTGCCATCAGTGTCGACAGGGGTTATAATTCACCCCTCCACTTT
CAISVDRGYNSPLHF
>.|TRBJ1-1|.|TRBV25-1
TGTGCCAGCAGTGAATTTTTGGGGAGCACTGAAGCTTTCTTT
CASSEFLGSTEAFF
>.|TRBJ2-7|TRBD2|TRBV16
TGTGCCAGCAGCGATAGCGGGACCGCCTACGAGCAGTACTTC
CASSDSGTAYEQYF
>.|TRBJ2-3|.|TRBV7-3
TGTGCCAGCAGCCCAGACCTCTCCACAGATACGCAGTATTTT
CASSPDLSTDTQYF
>.|TRBJ1-1|.|TRBV7-2
TGTGCCAGCAGCCGAGGACAGATGAACACTGAAGCTTTCTTT
CASSRGQMNTEAFF
>few|TRBJ1-5|TRBD1|TRBV9
TGTGCCAGCAGCGTGTCGGACAGGGTGGAGGGGCCCCAGCATTTT
CASSVSDRVEGPQHF
>.|TRBJ2-5|.|TRBV7-2
TGTGCCAGCAGCTTTAACCGGGGCCAAGAGACCCAGTACTTC
CASSFNRGQETQYF
>.|TRBJ1-4|.|TRBV2
TGTGCCAGCAAGAGGGACAATACTAATGAAAAACTGTTTTTT
CASKRDNTNEKLFF
>.|TRBJ2-2|.|TRBV20-1
TGCAGTGCTAGAGAGAGCGGGGAGCTGTTTTTT
CSARESGELFF
>.|TRBJ2-3|.|TRBV7-2
TGTGCCAGCAGCTTATCGTCCAGGGTCGGGCGCACAGATACGCAGTATTTT
CASSLSSRVGRTDTQYF
>.|TRBJ1-6|.|TRBV11-2
TGTGCCAGCAGCCCCGGACGTGCCAGGGGTAATTCACCCCTCCACTTT
CASSPGRARGNSPLHF
>.|TRBJ1-1|TRBD1|TRBV5-4
TGTGCCAGCAGCTTCTACAGGGGGCGGGGGACTGAAGCTTTCTTT
CASSFYRGRGTEAFF
>.|TRBJ2-4|.|TRBV11-2
TGTGCCAGCAGCTTATTAGGGGACATTCAGTACTTC
CASSLLGDIQYF
>.|TRBJ2-2|.|TRBV5-1
TGCGCCAGCAGCTTGGACGGTCCGGGATACACCGGGGAGCTGTTTTTT
CASSLDGPGYTGELFF
>.|TRBJ2-7|TRBD1|TRBV4-3
TGCGCCAGCAGCCAGACCCCGGACAGGGTAAACTACGAGCAGTACTTC
CASSQTPDRVNYEQYF
>few|TRBJ2-1|TRBD2|TRBV19
TGTGCCAGTAGTATAGATCGTAGCGGGGGCCTGGATGAGCAGTTCTTC
CASSIDRSGGLDEQFF
>.|TRBJ1-4|.|TRBV5-6
TGTGCCAGCAGCTCAATCAGGGCGACTAATGAAAAACTGTTTTTT
CASSSIRATNEKLFF
>.|TRBJ2-3|TRBD1|TRBV18
TGTGCCAGCTCACCTTTCCAGGGGGCCCTCACAGATACGCAGTATTTT
CASSPFQGALTDTQYF
>.|TRBJ2-7|.|TRBV6-4
TGTGCCAGCAGTGGGCCTACGACCGAGCAGTACTTC
CASSGPTTEQYF
>.|TRBJ2-5|.|TRBV5-1
TGCGCCAGCAGCTTAACTCAAGAGACCCAGTACTTC
CASSLTQETQYF
>.|TRBJ1-5|.|TRBV21-1
TGTGCCAGCAACCCCCCGGGGGGCTACCAGCCCCAGCATTTT
CASNPPGGYQPQHF
>few|TRBJ2-2|TRBD1|TRBV6-5
TGTGCCAGCAGTTCCGGGACAGGGGTTTTTCGGGAGCTGTTTTTT
CASSSGTGVFRELFF
>.|TRBJ1-5|TRBD1|TRBV2
TGTGCCAGCAGTGCAGGACAGGCCTATAGCAATCAGCCCCAGCATTTT
CASSAGQAYSNQPQHF
>.|TRBJ2-3|TRBD2|TRBV13
TGTGCCAGCAGCTTTGCGGCTAGCGGGGATACGCAGTATTTT
CASSFAASGDTQYF
>.|TRBJ2-7|TRBD1|TRBV2
TGTGCCAGCAGGGGACAGGGGGCAAAGTACGAGCAGTACTTC
CASRGQGAKYEQYF
>.|TRBJ2-7|.|TRBV7-2
TGTGCCAGCAGCTTAGTCAGGGACTCCTACGAGCAGTACTTC
CASSLVRDSYEQYF
>.|TRBJ1-3|.|TRBV29-1
TGCAGCGTTGTATCGGGGGCGAGGGGAAACACCATATATTTT
CSVVSGARGNTIYF
>few|TRBJ1-2|.|TRBV14
TGTGCCAGCAGTCACAACAACTATGGCTACACCTTC
CASSHNNYGYTF
>.|TRBJ1-3|.|TRBV4-3
TGCGCCAGCAGCCGGGCCCCGAGAAAATCTGGAAACACCATATATTTT
CASSRAPRKSGNTIYF
>.|TRBJ2-5|TRBD1|TRBV18
TGTGCCAGCTCACGCAGTGGGACAGGGGTCGAGACCCAGTACTTC
CASSRSGTGVETQYF
>.|TRBJ1-2|.|TRBV27
TGTGCCAGCAGTTTTGCCGGGGCTAACTATGGCTACACCTTC
CASSFAGANYGYTF
>once|TRBJ1-2|.|TRBV7-2
TGTGCCAGCAGCTTCTTGGGCCTAAGGGGCTATGGCTACACCTTC
CASSFLGLRGYGYTF
>.|TRBJ2-2|TRBD2|TRBV15
TGTGCCACCACTCCGACTAGCGGGGGGGCCGACACCGGGGAGCTGTTTTTT
CATTPTSGGADTGELFF
>.|TRBJ1-5|.|TRBV2
TGTGCCAGCAGTGAAGCAGGCAGGGGAGGTTTTCAGCCCCAGCATTTT
CASSEAGRGGFQPQHF
>.|TRBJ2-1|TRBD2|TRBV6-1
TGTGCCAGCAGTGAACTGACTAGCGGGGGCAATGAGCAGTTCTTC
CASSELTSGGNEQFF
>.|TRBJ1-4|.|TRBV5-1
TGCGCCAGCAGCTTGTTCCCACCTAATGAAAAACTGTTTTTT
CASSLFPPNEKLFF
>.|TRBJ2-3|TRBD2|TRBV4-2
TGTGCCAGCAGCCAGAGCGGGGGGGCCGTTCGCACAGATACGCAGTATTTT
CASSQSGGAVRTDTQYF
>once|TRBJ1-1|TRBD1|TRBV7-9
TGTGCCAGCAGCATGGACAGGGGAAGCACTGAAGCTTTCTTT
CASSMDRGSTEAFF
>few|TRBJ2-6|.|TRBV2
TGTGCCAGCAGTGACAGGGCTGGGGCCAACGTCCTGACTTTC
CASSDRAGANVLTF
>.|TRBJ1-5|.|TRBV7-9
TGTGCCAGCAGCTTAGGCAGCCACAATCAGCCCCAGCATTTT
CASSLGSHNQPQHF
>.|TRBJ1-5|TRBD1|TRBV28
TGTGCCAGCACCCTATTGGACAGGGGCCAGCCCCAGCATTTT
CASTLLDRGQPQHF
>.|TRBJ2-5|.|TRBV19
TGTGCCAGTAGTATAGCAGAACCCCAAGAGCCCCAGTACTTC
CASSIAEPQEPQYF
>.|TRBJ1-3|.|TRBV5-1
TGCGCCAGCAGCTTACAGGGCTTTGGAAACACCATATATTTT
CASSLQGFGNTIYF